In its sample, the clone carrying this T cell receptor beta chain was seen many times. The antigen remains undetermined. V was pared by 2 bases and J by 6 bases, with 1 base of the junction left unmatched. CDR1 is SNHLY and CDR2 is FYNNEI in the germline V gene. This CDR3 has 15 amino acids. Making use of molecular barcodes, quantitative 5'-RACE generated TCR beta libraries. TCRdb redid the calling of the 5' RACE reads with MiXCR, one entry per CDR3 protein. The sample has a few hundred thousand distinct CDR3 sequences, around 7.6% seen once. This entry belongs to a study of CD8 T cells in ankylosing spondylitis. General study points: Some of the motif variants had earlier been found in reactive arthritis patients' fluid and blood. In ankylosing spondylitis blood, a motif of roughly eight highly homologous TCR beta variants appeared characteristic.

The clonotype originates from a male donor with ankylosing spondylitis. The sample was blood, either unsorted or a sorted T cell fraction (not recorded which). This chain uses TRBV2 with TRBJ2-2, with TRBD2 identical over 12 bases. CDR3 amino acids: CASSELAGGAGELFF. The CDR3 region has the DNA TGTGCCAGCAGTGAACTAGCGGGAGGGGCCGGGGAGCTGTTTTTT.